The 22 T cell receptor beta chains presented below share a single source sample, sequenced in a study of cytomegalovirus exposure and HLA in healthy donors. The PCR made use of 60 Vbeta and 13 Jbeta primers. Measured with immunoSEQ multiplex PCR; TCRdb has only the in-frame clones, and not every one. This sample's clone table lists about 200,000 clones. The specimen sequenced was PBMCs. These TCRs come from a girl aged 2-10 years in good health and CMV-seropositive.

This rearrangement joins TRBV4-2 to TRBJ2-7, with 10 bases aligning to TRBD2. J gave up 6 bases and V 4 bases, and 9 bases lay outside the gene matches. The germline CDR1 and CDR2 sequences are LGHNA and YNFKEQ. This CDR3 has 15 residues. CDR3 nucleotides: TGTGCCAGCAGCCCGACCGGGACTAGCGTATCCGAGCAGTACTTC. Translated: CASSPTGTSVSEQYF.

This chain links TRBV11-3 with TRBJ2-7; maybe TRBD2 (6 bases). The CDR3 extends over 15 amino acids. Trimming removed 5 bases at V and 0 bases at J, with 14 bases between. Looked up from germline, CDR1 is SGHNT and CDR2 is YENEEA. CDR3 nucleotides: TGTGCCAGCAGCATTGGCGGGGTTAGCTCCTACGAGCAGTACTTC. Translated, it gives CASSIGGVSSYEQYF.

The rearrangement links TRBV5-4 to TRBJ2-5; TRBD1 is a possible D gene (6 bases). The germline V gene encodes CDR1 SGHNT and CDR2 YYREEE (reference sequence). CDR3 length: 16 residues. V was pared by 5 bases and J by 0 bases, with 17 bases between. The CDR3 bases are TGTGCCAGCAGGCCGACAGGCGCCGGGTACCAAGAGACCCAGTACTTC. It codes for CASRPTGAGYQETQYF.

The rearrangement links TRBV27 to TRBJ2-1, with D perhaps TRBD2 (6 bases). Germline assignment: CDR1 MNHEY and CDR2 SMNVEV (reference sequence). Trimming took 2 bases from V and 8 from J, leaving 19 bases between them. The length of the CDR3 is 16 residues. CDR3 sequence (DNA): TGTGCCAGCAGTTTAAGGGCCGCGGGGAGGATCTATGAGCAGTTCTTC. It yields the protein CASSLRAAGRIYEQFF.

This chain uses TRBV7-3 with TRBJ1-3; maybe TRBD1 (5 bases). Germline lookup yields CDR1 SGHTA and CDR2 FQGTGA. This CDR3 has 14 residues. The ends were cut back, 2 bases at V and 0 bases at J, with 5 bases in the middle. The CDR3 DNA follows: TGTGCCAGCAGCTTACAGGGCTCTGGAAACACCATATATTTT. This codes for CASSLQGSGNTIYF.

Here the CDR3 DNA reads TGTGCCAGCAGTTCTTACAGAGATCAAGAGACCCAGTACTTC. Its translation: CASSSYRDQETQYF. The chain has TRBV28 and TRBJ2-5, with no clear D. This CDR3 spans 14 amino acids. Between the trimmed V and J ends, which lost 4 bases and 2 bases, there was a span of 11 bases. The germline V gene has CDR1 MDHEN and CDR2 SYDVKM.

The CDR3 DNA reads as TGTGCCAGCTCACCAATCGGCCGGGAGGGAGAGACCCAGTACTTC. Its protein product is CASSPIGREGETQYF. V gene TRBV18 combines with J gene TRBJ2-5, with TRBD2 identical over 8 bases. CDR1 and CDR2 (germline): KGHSH, LQKENI. The trim removed 2 bases at V and 4 bases at J, leaving 6 bases unmatched. The CDR3 totals 15 residues.

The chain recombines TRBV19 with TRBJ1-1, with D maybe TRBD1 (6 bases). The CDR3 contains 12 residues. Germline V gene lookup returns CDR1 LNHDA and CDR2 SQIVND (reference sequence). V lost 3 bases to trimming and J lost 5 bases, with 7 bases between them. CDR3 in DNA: TGTGCCAGTAGTATGACAGGAACTGAAGCTTTCTTT. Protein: CASSMTGTEAFF. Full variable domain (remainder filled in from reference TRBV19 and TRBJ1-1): DGGITQSPKYLFRKEGQNVTLSCEQNLNHDAMYWYRQDPGQGLRLIYYSQIVNDFQKGDIAEGYSVSREKKESFPLTVTSAQKNPTAFYLCASSMTGTEAFFGQGTRLTVV.

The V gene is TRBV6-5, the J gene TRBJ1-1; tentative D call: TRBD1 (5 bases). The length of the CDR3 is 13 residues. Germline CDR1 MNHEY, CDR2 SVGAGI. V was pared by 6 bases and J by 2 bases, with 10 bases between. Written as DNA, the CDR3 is TGTGCCAGCAGCCGCTGGGGCAACACTGAAGCTTTCTTT. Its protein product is CASSRWGNTEAFF.

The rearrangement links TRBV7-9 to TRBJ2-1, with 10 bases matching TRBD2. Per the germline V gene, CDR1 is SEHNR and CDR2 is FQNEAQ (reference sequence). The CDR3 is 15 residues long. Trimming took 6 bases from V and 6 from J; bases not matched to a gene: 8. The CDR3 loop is CASSLPGLASNEQFF. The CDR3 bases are TGTGCCAGCAGTTTACCGGGACTAGCGTCCAATGAGCAGTTCTTC.

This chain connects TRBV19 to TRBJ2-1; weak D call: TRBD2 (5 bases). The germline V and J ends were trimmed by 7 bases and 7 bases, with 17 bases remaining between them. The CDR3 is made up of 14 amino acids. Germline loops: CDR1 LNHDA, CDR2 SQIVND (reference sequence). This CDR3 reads CASTFGLAPNEQFF. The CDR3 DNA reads TGTGCCAGTACCTTCGGACTGGCTCCTAATGAGCAGTTCTTC. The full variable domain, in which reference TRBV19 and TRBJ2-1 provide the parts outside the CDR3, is DGGITQSPKYLFRKEGQNVTLSCEQNLNHDAMYWYRQDPGQGLRLIYYSQIVNDFQKGDIAEGYSVSREKKESFPLTVTSAQKNPTAFYLCASTFGLAPNEQFFGPGTRLTVL.

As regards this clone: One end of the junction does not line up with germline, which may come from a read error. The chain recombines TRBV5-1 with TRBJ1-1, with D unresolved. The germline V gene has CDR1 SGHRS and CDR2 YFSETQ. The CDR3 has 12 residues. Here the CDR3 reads CASRGEGTEALF. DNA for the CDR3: TGCGCCAGCAGAGGAGAGGGCACTGAAGCTCTCTTT.

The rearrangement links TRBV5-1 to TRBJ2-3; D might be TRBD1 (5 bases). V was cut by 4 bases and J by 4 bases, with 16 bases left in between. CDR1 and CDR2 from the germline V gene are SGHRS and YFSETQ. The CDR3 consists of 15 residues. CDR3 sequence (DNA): TGCGCCAGCAGCCCCGGACCAGGGTTTGCAGATACGCAGTATTTT. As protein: CASSPGPGFADTQYF.

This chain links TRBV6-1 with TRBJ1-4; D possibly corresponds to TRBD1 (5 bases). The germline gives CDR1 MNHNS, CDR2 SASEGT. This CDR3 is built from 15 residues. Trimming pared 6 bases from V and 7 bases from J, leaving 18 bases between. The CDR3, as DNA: TGTGCCAGCAGGGCCCAGGACCTAAGGGGTGAAAAACTGTTTTTT. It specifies CASRAQDLRGEKLFF.

The CDR3 reads CASSARDSEKLFF. In DNA, the CDR3 is TGTGCCAGCTCAGCCCGGGACAGTGAAAAACTGTTTTTT. The rearrangement uses TRBV18 and TRBJ1-4, with TRBD1 matching over 7 bases. V dropped 5 bases and J dropped 7; count of bases not matched to a gene: 4. CDR1 and CDR2 from the germline V gene are KGHSH and LQKENI. This CDR3 region has 13 residues.

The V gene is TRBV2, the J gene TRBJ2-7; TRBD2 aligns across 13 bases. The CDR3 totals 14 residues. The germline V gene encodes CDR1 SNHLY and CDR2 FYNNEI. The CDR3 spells CASGTSGIEREQYF. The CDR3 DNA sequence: TGTGCATCCGGGACTAGCGGGATCGAGCGGGAGCAGTACTTC. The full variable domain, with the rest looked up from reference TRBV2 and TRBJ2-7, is EPEVTQTPSHQVTQMGQEVILRCVPISNHLYFYWYRQILGQKVEFLVSFYNNEISEKSEIFDDQFSVERPDGSNFTLKIRSTKLEDSAMYFCASGTSGIEREQYFGPGTRLTVT.

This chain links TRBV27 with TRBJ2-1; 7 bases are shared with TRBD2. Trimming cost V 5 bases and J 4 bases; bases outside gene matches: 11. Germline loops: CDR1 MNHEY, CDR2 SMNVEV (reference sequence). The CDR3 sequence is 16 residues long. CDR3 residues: CASSPGRTRAYNEQFF. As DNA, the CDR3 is TGTGCCAGCAGTCCCGGCCGGACTAGAGCTTACAATGAGCAGTTCTTC.

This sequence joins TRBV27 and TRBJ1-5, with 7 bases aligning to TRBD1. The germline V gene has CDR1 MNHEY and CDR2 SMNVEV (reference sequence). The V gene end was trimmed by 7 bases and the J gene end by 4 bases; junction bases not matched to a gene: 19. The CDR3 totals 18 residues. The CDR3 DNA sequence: TGTGCCAGCACCCCATGGGCACAGGGGCCTCTTCAAAATCAGCCCCAGCATTTT. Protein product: CASTPWAQGPLQNQPQHF.

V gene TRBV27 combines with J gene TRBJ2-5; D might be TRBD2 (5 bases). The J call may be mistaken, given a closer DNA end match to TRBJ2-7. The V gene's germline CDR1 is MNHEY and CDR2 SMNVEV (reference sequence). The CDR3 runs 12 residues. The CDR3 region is CASSTLEGEQYF. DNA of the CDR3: TGTGCCAGCAGCACCCTTGAGGGCGAGCAGTACTTC.

CDR3: CASSPLGTYEQYF. The CDR3 DNA is TGCGCCAGCAGCCCCCTCGGGACCTACGAGCAGTACTTC. V is TRBV5-1 and J is TRBJ2-7; D possibly corresponds to TRBD2 (5 bases). There are 13 residues in the CDR3. Per germline, CDR1 SGHRS and CDR2 YFSETQ. Trimming took off 4 bases at V and 2 bases at J, with 10 bases between the two ends.

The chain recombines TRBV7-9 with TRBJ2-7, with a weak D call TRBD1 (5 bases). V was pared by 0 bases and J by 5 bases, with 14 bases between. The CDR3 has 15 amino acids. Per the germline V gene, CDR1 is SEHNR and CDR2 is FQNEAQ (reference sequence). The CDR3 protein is CASSLATGRVDEQYF. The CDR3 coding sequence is TGTGCCAGCAGCTTAGCAACGGGCAGGGTGGACGAGCAGTACTTC.

CDR3 sequence (DNA): TGCTCCTTCCGGGACTCCTCAATGGGGGAGCTGTTTTTT. Protein sequence: CSFRDSSMGELFF. The chain employs TRBV29-1 and TRBJ2-2, with D possibly being TRBD2 (6 bases). The germline gives CDR1 SQVTM, CDR2 ANQGSEA. This CDR3 has 13 residues.